This TCR beta chain was documented in a study of blood T cell repertoires in COVID-19. Study at large: The samples span acute and convalescent COVID-19 from the United States, Italy and Spain.

The CDR3 covers 11 residues. Germline V gene sequence: CDR1 MNHEY, CDR2 SVGAGI. V lost 6 bases and J lost 8, with 7 bases in between. Per the original data handling: Amplifying reference gene primers gave estimates of nucleated cell counts. Repertoires were generated with immunoSEQ multiplex PCR, while TCRdb's copy carries only in-frame clones and drops some. D and trimming were read from the DNA, whereas the V and J calls and clone size are those reported in that table. Among 160,000 or so clones, about nine tenths were seen once, and the ten largest hold 1.6%. Sequencing was performed on peripheral blood. The rearrangement joins TRBV6-5 to TRBJ1-4; D not certain. The clonotype comes from a woman between 50 and 59 years old with acute or convalescent COVID-19. The CDR3 protein is CASRLGEKLFF. DNA for the CDR3: TGTGCCAGCAGACTAGGGGAAAAACTGTTTTTT.